These T cell receptor beta chains were read from a single sample in a study of cytomegalovirus exposure and HLA in healthy donors. Method: immunoSEQ multiplex PCR; TCRdb's copy keeps in-frame clones and lacks some. This sample has roughly 190,000 clones, with around four fifths found just once. Sequencing was performed on PBMCs. The receptors here all came from a woman aged 45-60 years in good health and CMV-seropositive. The CDR3 runs from the conserved cysteine through the conserved F or W.

v_gene: TRBV11-3
j_gene: TRBJ1-1
CDR3aa: CASSFSLNTEAFF

v_gene: TRBV19
j_gene: TRBJ2-4
CDR3aa: CASSKDRGGLAKNIQYF

v_gene: TRBV5-1
j_gene: TRBJ2-5
CDR3aa: CASKAGETQYF

v_gene: TRBV11-2
j_gene: TRBJ2-3
CDR3aa: CASSSADTQYF

v_gene: TRBV30
j_gene: TRBJ1-3
CDR3aa: CAWSPWRQGKGNTIYF

v_gene: TRBV19
j_gene: TRBJ1-6
CDR3aa: CASSTSTDANSPLHF

v_gene: TRBV5-4
j_gene: TRBJ2-2
CDR3aa: CASSFASTNTGELFF

v_gene: TRBV5-1
j_gene: TRBJ2-3
CDR3aa: CASTLRGGAEKHTDTQYF

v_gene: TRBV28
j_gene: TRBJ1-5
CDR3aa: CASSFFSESRPQHF

v_gene: TRBV11-2
j_gene: TRBJ1-1
CDR3aa: CASSLGQTEAFF